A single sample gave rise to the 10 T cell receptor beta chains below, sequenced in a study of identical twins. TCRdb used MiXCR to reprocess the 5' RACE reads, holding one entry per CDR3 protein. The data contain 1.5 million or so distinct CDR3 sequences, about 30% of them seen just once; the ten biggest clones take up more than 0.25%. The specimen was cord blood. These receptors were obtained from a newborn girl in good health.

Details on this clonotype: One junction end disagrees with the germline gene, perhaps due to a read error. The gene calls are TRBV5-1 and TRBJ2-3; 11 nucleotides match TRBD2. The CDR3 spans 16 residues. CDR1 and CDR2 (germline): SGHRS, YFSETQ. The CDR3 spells CASSWGLAASTDTRYF. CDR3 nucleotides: TGCGCCAGCAGCTGGGGACTAGCGGCTAGCACAGATACGCGGTATTTT.

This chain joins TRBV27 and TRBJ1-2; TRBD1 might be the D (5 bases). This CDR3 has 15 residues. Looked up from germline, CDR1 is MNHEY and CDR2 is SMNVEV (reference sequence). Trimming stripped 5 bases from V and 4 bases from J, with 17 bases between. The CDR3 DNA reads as TGTGCCAGCAGTCCCACTGGCATGGGGACCTATGGCTACACCTTC. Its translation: CASSPTGMGTYGYTF.

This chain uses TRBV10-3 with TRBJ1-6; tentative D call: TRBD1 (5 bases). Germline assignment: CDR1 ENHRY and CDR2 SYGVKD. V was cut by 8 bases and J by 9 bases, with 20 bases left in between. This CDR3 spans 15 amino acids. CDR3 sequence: CAIGEGPPGFSPLHF. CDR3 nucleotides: TGTGCCATCGGGGAGGGACCCCCGGGGTTTTCACCCCTCCACTTT.

The CDR3 coding sequence is TGCAGCGTTGAAGATGGGGACAGGGGAAACATTCAGTACTTC. Translating it yields CSVEDGDRGNIQYF. This chain joins TRBV29-1 and TRBJ2-5, with 10 bases aligning to TRBD1. The DNA matches TRBJ2-4 better at its end, which makes the J call doubtful. CDR3 length: 14 amino acids. Germline CDR1 SQVTM, CDR2 ANQGSEA.

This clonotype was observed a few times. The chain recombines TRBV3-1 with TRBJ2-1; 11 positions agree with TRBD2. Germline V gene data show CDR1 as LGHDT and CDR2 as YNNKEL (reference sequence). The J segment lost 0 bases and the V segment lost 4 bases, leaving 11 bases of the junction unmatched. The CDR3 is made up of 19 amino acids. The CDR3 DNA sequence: TGTGCCAGCAGCCCCCTAGCGGGGGGATCGACGAGCTCCTACAATGAGCAGTTCTTC. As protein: CASSPLAGGSTSSYNEQFF.

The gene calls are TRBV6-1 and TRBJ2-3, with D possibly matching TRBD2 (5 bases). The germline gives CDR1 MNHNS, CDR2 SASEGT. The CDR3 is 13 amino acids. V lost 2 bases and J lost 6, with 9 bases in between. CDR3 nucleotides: TGTGCCAGCAGTGAATTTCCGGGGGATACGCAGTATTTT. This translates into CASSEFPGDTQYF.

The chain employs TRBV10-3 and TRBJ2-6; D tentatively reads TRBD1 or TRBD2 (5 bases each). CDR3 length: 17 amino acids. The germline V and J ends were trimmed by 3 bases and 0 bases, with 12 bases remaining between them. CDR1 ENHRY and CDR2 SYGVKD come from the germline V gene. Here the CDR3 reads CAISEGTRPSGANVLTF. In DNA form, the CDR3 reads TGTGCCATCAGTGAAGGGACCCGTCCCTCTGGGGCCAACGTCCTGACTTTC.

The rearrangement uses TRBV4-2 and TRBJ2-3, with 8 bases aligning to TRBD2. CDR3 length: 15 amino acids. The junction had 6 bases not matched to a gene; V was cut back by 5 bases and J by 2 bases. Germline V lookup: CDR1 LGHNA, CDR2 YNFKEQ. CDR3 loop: CASSYSGKTTDTQYF. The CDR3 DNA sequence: TGTGCCAGCAGCTATAGCGGGAAGACCACAGATACGCAGTATTTT.

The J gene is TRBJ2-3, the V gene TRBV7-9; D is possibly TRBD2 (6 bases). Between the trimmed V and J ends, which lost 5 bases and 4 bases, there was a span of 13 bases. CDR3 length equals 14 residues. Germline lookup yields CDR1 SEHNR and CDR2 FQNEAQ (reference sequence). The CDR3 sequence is CASSHRGVPDTQYF. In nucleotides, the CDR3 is TGTGCCAGCAGCCACCGCGGGGTACCAGATACGCAGTATTTT.

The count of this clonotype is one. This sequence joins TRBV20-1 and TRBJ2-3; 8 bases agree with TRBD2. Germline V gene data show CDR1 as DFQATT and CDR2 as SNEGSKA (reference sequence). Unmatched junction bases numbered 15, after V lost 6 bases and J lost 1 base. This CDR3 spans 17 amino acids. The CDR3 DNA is TGCAGTGCCCCGGGAGGGGTACCCCTACCTGGCACAGATACGCAGTATTTT. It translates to CSAPGGVPLPGTDTQYF.